This T cell receptor (beta chain) was identified in a study of beta chain features in type 1 diabetes. General study points: Among all four CD4+ subsets, Type 1 diabetes patients had TCRB CDR3s that were moderately but significantly shorter. Among patients, naive, central memory and Treg TCRB repertoires appeared more similar than among healthy donors. Insertion counts at VDJ junctions were lower in type 1 diabetes patients, who also showed more deletions there.

Sorting of CD4+ naive, central memory, regulatory and stem cell-like memory cells was performed via CD45RO/CCR7/CD25/CD127/CD95/CD27. This clone was counted between two and nine times. Its antigen is unknown. This CDR3 region has 13 residues. Trimming shortened V by 6 bases and J by 4 bases, and 10 bases separated the two germline ends. Germline values: CDR1 SGHTA, CDR2 FQGNSA. cDNA synthesis used the whole RNA isolate, giving expressed TCRB sequences. Produced via immunoSEQ multiplex PCR; TCRdb's table is partial and in-frame only. The profile shows some 900,000 clones, roughly 15% of them singletons.

The chain recombines TRBV7-2 with TRBJ1-3, with D possibly being TRBD1 (6 bases). The origin of this receptor is a woman aged 18-30 years in good health. Sequencing was done on a sample of naive CD4+ T cells from blood. This chain's CDR3 is CASSRTDGNTIYF. The CDR3 region has the DNA TGTGCCAGCAGTCGGACAGACGGAAACACCATATATTTT.